This T cell receptor (beta chain) stems from a study of blood T cell repertoires in COVID-19. At the level of the study: Donors in the United States, Italy and Spain gave samples during acute or convalescent COVID-19. T cells, B-cell-depleted T cells, or PBMCs supplied cDNA or gDNA.

Measured with immunoSEQ multiplex PCR; TCRdb has only the in-frame clones, and not every one. The sample lists about 80,000 clones, 65% to 85% occurring once. This CDR3 has 16 amino acids. The ends lost 3 bases at V and 2 bases at J; junction bases unmatched: 9. Germline V gene sequence: CDR1 SQVTM, CDR2 ANQGSEA. The chain combines TRBV29-1 with TRBJ2-7; the match to TRBD2 covers 11 bases. The receptor was isolated from a man between 65 and 85 years old with active or convalescent COVID-19. Sequencing was done on a sample of peripheral blood. The CDR3 coding sequence is TGCAGCGTTGAGAGCCGACTAGCGGGGACCCCCTACGAGCAGTACTTC. It translates to CSVESRLAGTPYEQYF.